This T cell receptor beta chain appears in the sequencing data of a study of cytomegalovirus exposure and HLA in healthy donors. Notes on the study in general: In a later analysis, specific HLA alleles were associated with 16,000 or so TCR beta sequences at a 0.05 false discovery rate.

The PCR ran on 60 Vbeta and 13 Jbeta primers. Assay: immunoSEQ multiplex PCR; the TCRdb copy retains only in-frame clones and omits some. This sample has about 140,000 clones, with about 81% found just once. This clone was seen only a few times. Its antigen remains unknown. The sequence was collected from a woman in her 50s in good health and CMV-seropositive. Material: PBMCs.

Here the CDR3 reads CASRLETRAFF. DNA of the CDR3: TGTGCCAGCAGGTTGGAGACCCGGGCTTTCTTT. The genes are TRBV28 and TRBJ1-1; no firm D call. Between the trimmed V and J ends, which lost 6 bases and 11 bases, there was a span of 13 bases. The CDR3 covers 11 residues. From germline, CDR1 is MDHEN and CDR2 SYDVKM.